The present T cell receptor (beta chain) was sequenced within a study of T-cell reconstitution after alpha-beta-depleted transplantation in children. The CDR3 is 13 residues long. The V and J ends lost 3 bases and 7 bases respectively, with 12 bases between them. Germline V gives CDR1 SGHVS, CDR2 FNYEAQ. This clonotype has just a few counts. As it was prepared, the TCRbeta library received unique molecular identifiers. In TCRdb, the PCR reads were re-called with MiXCR into one record per CDR3 protein. The data show around 530,000 distinct CDR3 sequences, approximately 32% seen once. This specimen consisted of PBMCs from the stem cell graft donor, obtained from the stem cell graft. The clonotype comes from a human donor who donated a stem cell graft to a child with aplastic anemia. This rearrangement joins TRBV7-6 to TRBJ1-1, with D perhaps matching TRBD1 (6 bases). Written as DNA, the CDR3 is TGTGCCAGCAGCTTTGGGGGGCTAAGTGAAGCTTTCTTT. Translated: CASSFGGLSEAFF.